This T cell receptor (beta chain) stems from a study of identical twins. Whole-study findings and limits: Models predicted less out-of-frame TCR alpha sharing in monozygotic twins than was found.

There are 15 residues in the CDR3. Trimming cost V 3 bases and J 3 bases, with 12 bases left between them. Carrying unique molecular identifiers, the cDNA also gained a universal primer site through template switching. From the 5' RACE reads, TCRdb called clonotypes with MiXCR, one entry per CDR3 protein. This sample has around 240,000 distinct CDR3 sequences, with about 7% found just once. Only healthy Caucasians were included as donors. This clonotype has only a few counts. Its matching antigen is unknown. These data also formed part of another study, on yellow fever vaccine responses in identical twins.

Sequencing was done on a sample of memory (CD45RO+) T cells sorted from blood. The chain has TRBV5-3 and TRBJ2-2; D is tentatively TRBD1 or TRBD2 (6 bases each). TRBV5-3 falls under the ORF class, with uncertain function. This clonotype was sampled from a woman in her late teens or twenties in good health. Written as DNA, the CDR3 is TGTGCCAGAAGCTCCAGGGGAGGCTACACCGGGGAGCTGTTTTTT. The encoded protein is CARSSRGGYTGELFF.